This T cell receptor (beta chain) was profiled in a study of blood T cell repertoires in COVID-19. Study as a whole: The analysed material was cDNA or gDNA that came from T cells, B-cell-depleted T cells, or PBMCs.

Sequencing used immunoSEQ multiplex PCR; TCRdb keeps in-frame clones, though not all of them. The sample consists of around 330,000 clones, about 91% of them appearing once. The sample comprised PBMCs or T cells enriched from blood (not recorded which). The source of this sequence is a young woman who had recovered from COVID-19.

The CDR3 spells CASSFEAGAYNEQFF. In DNA form, the CDR3 reads TGTGCCAGCAGCTTCGAAGCCGGTGCCTACAATGAGCAGTTCTTC. The chain employs TRBV7-2 and TRBJ2-1; D is uncertain. CDR1 is SGHTA, CDR2 FQGNSA, per germline. V shed 3 bases and J shed 2 bases, with 11 bases lying between them. The CDR3 spans 15 residues.